A single sample is the source of the 5 T cell receptor beta chains below, sequenced in a study of blood T cell repertoires in COVID-19. TCRdb keeps only in-frame clones here, not all; method: immunoSEQ multiplex PCR. The table shows about 300,000 clones, with 75% to 90% occurring only once. Sequencing was carried out using PBMCs or T cells enriched from blood (not recorded which). The receptors shown here come from a woman aged 45-59 years who had recovered from COVID-19.

V usage is TRBV24-1 and J usage is TRBJ2-3, with 7 bases lining up with TRBD1. Per germline, CDR1 KGHDR and CDR2 SFDVKD. This CDR3 has 14 amino acids. The ends lost 6 bases at V and 5 bases at J; junction bases unmatched: 7. The CDR3 nucleotides read TGTGCCACCAGTCATACAGGGGTGCTAGATACGCAGTATTTT. It yields the protein CATSHTGVLDTQYF.

The rearrangement uses TRBV19 and TRBJ2-7, with D perhaps matching TRBD2 (6 bases). The germline V gene encodes CDR1 LNHDA and CDR2 SQIVND (reference sequence). Deletions cut 7 bases from V and 3 bases from J, with 16 bases between. The CDR3 covers 14 residues. CDR3 DNA: TGTGCCAGTACCCCGACTGGAGGGGTCTACGAGCAGTACTTC. Translating it yields CASTPTGGVYEQYF. Drawing the rest from reference TRBV19 and TRBJ2-7, the complete variable domain is DGGITQSPKYLFRKEGQNVTLSCEQNLNHDAMYWYRQDPGQGLRLIYYSQIVNDFQKGDIAEGYSVSREKKESFPLTVTSAQKNPTAFYLCASTPTGGVYEQYFGPGTRLTVT.

The chain has TRBV27 and TRBJ1-5, with D unresolved. Per the germline V gene, CDR1 is MNHEY and CDR2 is SMNVEV (reference sequence). The CDR3 is 14 residues long. Trimming cost V 6 bases and J 8 bases, with 17 bases left between them. CDR3 amino acids: CASRTGVGIEPQHF. As DNA, the CDR3 is TGTGCCAGCAGAACTGGCGTCGGGATAGAGCCCCAGCATTTT.

The rearrangement joins TRBV7-3 to TRBJ1-1; 7 bases map to TRBD1. The junction had 9 bases not matched to a gene; V was cut back by 5 bases and J by 0 bases. Germline V gene sequence: CDR1 SGHTA, CDR2 FQGTGA. CDR3 size: 16 residues. CDR3 nucleotides: TGTGCCAGCAGCATAAACGGGGGACAGTTGAACACTGAAGCTTTCTTT. Translating gives CASSINGGQLNTEAFF.

The CDR3 region has the DNA TGTGCCAGCTCACGGGACGACAGGGGCCTCTATAATTCACCCCTCCACTTT. It yields the protein CASSRDDRGLYNSPLHF. This chain uses TRBV18 with TRBJ1-6, with 8 positions matching TRBD1. V was clipped by 4 bases and J by 3 bases; unmatched bases: 8. Germline assignment: CDR1 KGHSH and CDR2 LQKENI. This CDR3 is 17 amino acids long.